This T cell receptor beta chain was identified during a study of shared clonotypes between healthy human individuals (dated by TCRdb to 2018 to 2021). About the full investigation: The cohort included three men and a couple of women between 18 and 49 years of age. For each donor, three plates each were used for CD4 naive and CD4 memory, two plates were used for CD8 naive, and one plate was used for CD8 memory. To estimate repertoire size and how much clonotypes are shared between individuals, the study performed deep sequencing of blood TCR repertoires from a few healthy adults. To increase sequencing depth and limit assay-specific biases, TCR repertoire library preparation and sequencing were carried out by different laboratories using diverse techniques. Between about 0.8 and 8.9 billion PBMCs per donor were obtained by leukapheresis.

Healthy HIV-negative adults with no recently reported acute infections or vaccinations were included as donors. Every donor was a Caucasian adult living in Nashville, Tennessee, USA. CD4+ T cells were enriched by magnetic negative selection, after which naive cells were positively selected on CD45RA and the negative fraction was taken as the memory subset. Blood was obtained by leukapheresis, after which PBMCs were separated by Ficoll-Histopaque density gradient centrifugation and cryopreserved in liquid nitrogen vapor phase. Analytical flow cytometry was used to check the purity and quantity of each magnetically sorted T cell population. Genomic DNA was isolated from every sorted fraction and measured by UV absorbance on a Nanodrop 2000c. A word on this clone: The antigen this receptor binds is unknown. No qualities accompany the bases; no much larger clone lies one base away.

The cysteine opens and the phenylalanine closes a CDR3 of 11 amino acids. Of all the DNA, just the CDR3 is kept, 33 bases in frame from base 1. Per the germline V gene, SGHDT is the CDR1 and YYEEEE is the CDR2. Between the V and J ends, shortened by 3 bases and 5 bases respectively, the junction contains 5 bases. Using the deep immunoSEQ assay, multiplex PCR amplified TCR CDR3 regions from genomic DNA. Extracted genomic DNA from each cell subset was distributed evenly across all wells of several immunoSEQ 96-well plates, and each plate was treated as a replicate. For sorted subsets, each replicate PCR was loaded with about 0.2 ug genomic DNA, equivalent to 30,000 or so T cell genomes. Purified libraries were measured with a Qubit 3.0 fluorometer, size-checked on a Bioanalyzer 2100, and measured again with the KAPA Library Quantification kit. A separate single-read 150-cycle Illumina NextSeq 550 flow cell was used to sequence each immunoSEQ 96-well plate. In the authors' own workflow: The immunoSEQ output contained only junctional sequences without quality scores, so filtering could not match that applied to full-length reads. Sequences were annotated with PyIR, a Python wrapper for IgBLAST v1.9, using IMGT germline references to assign V/J genes and CDR3. Reads were filtered out if the reads had weak V/J assignments (E-value above 1e-6), no CDR3, stop codons, out-of-frame junctions, or ambiguous translated residues. V3J clonotypes were defined by identical inferred V gene, J gene, and CDR3 amino acid sequence. The percentage overlap between two repertoires was calculated by dividing the number of shared unique clonotypes by the size of the smaller repertoire. RTK rarefaction, the Chao1 estimator, and Recon v2.1 estimates of unobserved clonotypes were used to assess repertoire richness. OLGA was used to compute generation probabilities for all TCRbeta clonotypes that the gDNA method yielded from a few donors. Entries here come from immuneACCESS through TCRdb and include only in-frame sequences with V and J called. Some clones fail to appear in such tables; in the studies checked, an unresolved V gene covers under half of the shortfall, and the cause of the remainder is unknown. The D gene and trimming were derived from the DNA, and the V and J assignments and clone size from that table. This sample has about a million clones in its table, and roughly 80% of those were observed once. About 0.89% of the sample rests with the top ten.

Overall study outcomes, separate from this receptor: Compared with non-shared clonotypes, clonotypes shared by all four sorted-subset donors had higher generation probabilities. Pairwise subsampling indicated that sequencing depth was expected to affect the degree of clonotype sharing among donors. About 4.5% of naive CD4, 3.5% of naive CD8, 2.3% of memory CD4, and 0.4% of memory CD8 clonotypes were shared across several donors. Larger estimated clonotype richness was generally found for naive subsets than for memory subsets. Because the study included a small number of donors, the genetic and exposure-history diversity represented was limited. Sampling was restricted to blood, and TCR repertoires in tissue are likely to differ from TCR repertoires in blood. Rarefaction of sorted-subset datasets indicated incomplete sequencing despite the large sequencing depth.

The rearranged segments are TRBV5-6 and TRBJ2-5; a confident D gene designation cannot be given. The sequence derives from a man between 18 and 35 years old in good health. Some clones in this sample may be carry-over from other donors' samples. Sequencing was performed on memory CD4+ T cells from PBMCs. In light of the paper, this sample's cell subset or site label describes: CD45RA-negative fraction. The CDR3 in this case is CASSSSETQYF. The DNA is as follows: TGTGCCAGCAGCTCCTCGGAGACCCAGTACTTC.